These T cell receptor beta chains were read from a single sample in a study of blood T cell repertoires in COVID-19. Only in-frame clones appear in the TCRdb table, and some are missing; sequencing was by immunoSEQ multiplex PCR. The sample yields 85,000 to 110,000 clones, roughly 90% seen once. Sequences were obtained from peripheral blood. The receptors derive from a woman aged 55-70 years with acute or convalescent COVID-19. Both conserved end residues are part of each CDR3. Each record gives: D gene, V gene, J gene, CDR3 DNA, CDR3 protein. A D gene is named only where the DNA matches it firmly.

TRBD1	TRBV12-3/TRBV12-4	TRBJ1-1	TGTGCCAGCAGCCCATCCGACAGGGGCCGTTTCTTT	CASSPSDRGRFF
.	TRBV4-1	TRBJ1-2	TGCGCCAGCAGCCAAGATCAGGGATGGAACTATGGCTACACCTTC	CASSQDQGWNYGYTF
TRBD2	TRBV4-1	TRBJ2-3	TGCGCCAGCAGCCAAGAAGCGACTAGCTCAGATACGCAGTATTTT	CASSQEATSSDTQYF
TRBD1	TRBV9	TRBJ2-7	TGTGCCAGCAGCAGGGGGCAGGGGGCCTACGAGCAGTACTTC	CASSRGQGAYEQYF
TRBD2	TRBV5-1	TRBJ2-3	TGCGCCAGCAGCTTTTTCGGGGCTAGCGGCCTCAGCACAGATACGCAGTATTTT	CASSFFGASGLSTDTQYF
.	TRBV18	TRBJ1-5	TGTGCCAGCTCACCAAGGAGTGGGTTAGGGCCCCAGCATTTT	CASSPRSGLGPQHF
.	TRBV28	TRBJ2-1	TGTGCCAGCAGTGGTAGCTGGGATGAGCAGTTCTTC	CASSGSWDEQFF
.	TRBV6-6	TRBJ1-4	TGTGCCAGCAGTTACTCGGACAGAGAAAAACTGTTTTTT	CASSYSDREKLFF
TRBD1	TRBV19	TRBJ1-6	TGTGCCAGTAGTCCGGAGGGGGCCCAACCAGTCCTCCACTTT	CASSPEGAQPVLHF
.	TRBV11-2	TRBJ1-3	TGTGCCAGCAGATCCAGTGGAAACACCATATATTTT	CASRSSGNTIYF
TRBD1	TRBV7-9	TRBJ1-2	TGTGCCAGCAGCTTAGAGGGCTGGGTGGACAGGCTGAACTATGGCTACACCTTC	CASSLEGWVDRLNYGYTF
.	TRBV30	TRBJ2-1	TGTGCCTGGAGAAGCGGAGGGGCCAATGAGCAGTTCTTC	CAWRSGGANEQFF
.	TRBV19	TRBJ1-2	TGTGCCAGTAGTACTCGGGAGGGCGGGAATGGCTACACCTTC	CASSTREGGNGYTF
.	TRBV6-6	TRBJ2-3	TGTGCCAGCAGTTACTCTAGGGGGAGCACAGATACGCAGTATTTT	CASSYSRGSTDTQYF
.	TRBV11-3	TRBJ1-1	TGTGCCAGCAGCTTAGATCCGTACACTGAAGCTTTCTTT	CASSLDPYTEAFF
.	TRBV15	TRBJ1-2	TGTGCCACCAGCACCCATTCAAACTATGGCTACACCTTC	CATSTHSNYGYTF
.	TRBV6-4	TRBJ2-1	TGTGCCAGCAGCGGGGAGAGCTCCTACAATGAGCAGTTCTTC	CASSGESSYNEQFF
TRBD1	TRBV28	TRBJ2-2	TGTGCCAGCAGTTTACCGGGACAGGGGGCCACCGGGGAGCTGTTTTTT	CASSLPGQGATGELFF
TRBD2	TRBV7-3	TRBJ2-1	TGTGCCAGCAGCCTCCAAGCGGGAGTCAGAATTGAGCAGTTCTTC	CASSLQAGVRIEQFF
.	TRBV4-2	TRBJ2-3	TGTGCCAGCAGCCAATCTGCGACAGATACGCAGTATTTT	CASSQSATDTQYF
.	TRBV24-1	TRBJ1-5	TGTGCCACCAGTGATTTAGGCAGGTGGCATCAGCCCCAGCATTTT	CATSDLGRWHQPQHF
.	TRBV7-9	TRBJ1-1	TGTGCCAGCAGCTACCTGGGGCCGAACACTGAAGCTTTCTTT	CASSYLGPNTEAFF
.	TRBV3-1/TRBV3-2	TRBJ1-2	TGTGCCAGCAGCCAAGAAGGGAGAGCCAGGCCACATTTC	CASSQEGRARPHF